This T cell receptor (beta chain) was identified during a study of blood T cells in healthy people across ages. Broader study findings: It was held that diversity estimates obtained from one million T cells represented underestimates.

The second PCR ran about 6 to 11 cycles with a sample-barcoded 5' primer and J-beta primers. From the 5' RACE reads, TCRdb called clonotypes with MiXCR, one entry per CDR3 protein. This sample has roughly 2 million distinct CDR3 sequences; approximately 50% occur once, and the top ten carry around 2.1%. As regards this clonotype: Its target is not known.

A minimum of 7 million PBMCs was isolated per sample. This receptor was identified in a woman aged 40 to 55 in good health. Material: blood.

CDR3 DNA sequence: TGTGCCAGCGGGGACACACTCTATGGCTACACCTTC. This gives the protein CASGDTLYGYTF. The V and J genes are TRBV7-9 and TRBJ1-2, with D maybe TRBD1 (6 bases). CDR3 length: 12 amino acids. In germline, CDR1 is SEHNR, CDR2 FQNEAQ (reference sequence). Trimming removed 8 bases at V and 4 bases at J, with 11 bases between.